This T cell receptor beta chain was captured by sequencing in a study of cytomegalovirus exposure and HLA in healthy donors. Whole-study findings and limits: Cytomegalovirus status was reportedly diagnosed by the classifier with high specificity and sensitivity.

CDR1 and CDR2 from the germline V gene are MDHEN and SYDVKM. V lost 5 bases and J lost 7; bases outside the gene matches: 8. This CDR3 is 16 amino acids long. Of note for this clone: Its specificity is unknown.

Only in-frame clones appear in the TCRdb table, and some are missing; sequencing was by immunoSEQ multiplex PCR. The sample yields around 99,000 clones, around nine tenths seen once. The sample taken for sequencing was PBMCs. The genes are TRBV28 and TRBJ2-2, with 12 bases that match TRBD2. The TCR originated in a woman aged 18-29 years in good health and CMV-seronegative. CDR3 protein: CASSPLAGGDNGELFF. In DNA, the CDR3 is TGTGCCAGCAGTCCCCTAGCGGGGGGGGATAACGGGGAGCTGTTTTTT.